Shown below are 10 T cell receptor beta chains from a single sample sequenced in a study of vaccination effects on CD4 cells after COVID-19 (dated by TCRdb to between 2020 and 2023). No antigen has been identified for these receptors. In the ViraFEST assay, PBMC were stimulated with viral peptide pools, and antigen-specific CD4+ T cell clonotypes were then identified by expansion using TCR sequencing. After roughly 11 days of culture, CD4+ T cells were isolated with the EasySep CD4+ T cell isolation kit. Receptor libraries were prepared by the immunoSEQ multiplex PCR assay. As stored in TCRdb, this immuneACCESS dataset retains in-frame rearrangements with V and J assigned. A fraction of the clones does not appear; measured against another copy, unresolved V genes explain less than half of the discrepancy, and the remainder lacks a known reason. The sample includes about 79,000 clones, with roughly 80% observed a single time. The ten top clones hold roughly 1.9% of the sample.

Sequences were derived from CD4+ T cells from PBMCs cultured with HCoV-229E spike peptides, sampled before COVID-19 vaccination. This specimen's cell subset or site label, per the study, means: HCoV-229E spike overlapping peptide pool stimulation. These receptors originate from a human donor who received a COVID-19 vaccine.

The rearrangement joins TRBV19 to TRBJ1-6; D may be TRBD1 (6 bases). This CDR3 contains 17 residues. V dropped 1 base and J dropped 8 bases, with 18 bases sitting between them. CDR1 and CDR2 from the germline V gene are LNHDA and SQIVND (reference sequence). The CDR3 region is CASSIGVEGGRDSPLHF. The CDR3, as DNA: TGTGCCAGTAGTATAGGAGTAGAGGGGGGCAGGGATTCACCCCTCCACTTT.

The gene calls are TRBV29-1 and TRBJ2-1, with a possible D match to TRBD1 (7 bases). This CDR3 has 17 residues. The V and J ends lost 0 bases and 1 base respectively, with 16 bases between them. Looked up from germline, CDR1 is SQVTM and CDR2 is ANQGSEA. This CDR3 reads CSVEDPGGQISYNEQFF. The CDR3, as DNA: TGCAGCGTTGAAGATCCCGGGGGACAGATATCCTACAATGAGCAGTTCTTC.

This clone was detected only once. V is TRBV3-1 (or the pseudogene TRBV3-2) and J is TRBJ2-5; 8 bases align to TRBD1. Germline V lookup: CDR1 LGHDT, CDR2 YNNKEL (reference sequence). The V gene end was trimmed by 2 bases and the J gene end by 5 bases; junction bases not matched to a gene: 7. The CDR3 sequence is 15 residues long. CDR3 sequence reads: CASSQRTGFGETQYF. Written as DNA, the CDR3 is TGTGCCAGCAGCCAACGGACAGGGTTCGGGGAGACCCAGTACTTC.

This chain links TRBV2 with TRBJ2-7; D is possibly TRBD1 or TRBD2 (5 bases each). The CDR3 contains 12 residues. The V gene lost 9 bases and the J gene lost 2 bases, with 11 bases spanning the gap. Germline CDR1 and CDR2: SNHLY and FYNNEI. CDR3 nucleotide sequence: TGTGCCAGTAAACGGGGCGCCTACGAGCAGTACGTC. Amino acids: CASKRGAYEQYV.

The chain recombines TRBV6-5 with TRBJ1-2; 7 bases are shared with TRBD1. CDR3 length equals 13 residues. V lost 7 bases and J lost 2; bases outside the gene matches: 4. Germline lookup yields CDR1 MNHEY and CDR2 SVGAGI. CDR3 DNA sequence: TGTGCCAGCATTTTGACAGGGAACTATGGCTACACCTTC. Translated, it gives CASILTGNYGYTF.

This clone was seen a handful of times. The rearrangement links TRBV6-4 to TRBJ2-7; tentative D call: TRBD2 (7 bases). This CDR3 has 16 amino acids. Germline V gene data show CDR1 as MRHNA and CDR2 as SNTAGT. The V end was cut by 4 bases, the J end by 4 bases, with 20 bases between. For the CDR3, the DNA is TGTGCCAGCAGTGCCCTTCGGAGGGGGGGGGCTTACGAGCAGTACGTC. It translates to CASSALRRGGAYEQYV.

The chain carries TRBV6-5 and TRBJ1-1; TRBD1 matches at 10 bases. The CDR3 sequence is 12 residues long. Germline CDR1 MNHEY, CDR2 SVGAGI. V shed 6 bases and J 11 bases; nucleotides not matched to a gene: 6. CDR3 nucleotide sequence: TGTGCCAGCAGCGTGGACAGGGGGAAGGCTTTCTTT. It encodes CASSVDRGKAFF.

The chain employs TRBV9 and TRBJ1-4; TRBD1 matches at 8 bases. Trimming removed 4 bases from V and 8 bases from J; junction bases left unmatched: 10. The CDR3 spans 15 residues. Looked up from germline, CDR1 is SGDLS and CDR2 is YYNGEE. In DNA, the CDR3 is TGTGCCAGCAGCCGAGGGGGGACAGGTGGGGAAAAACTGTTTTTT. It codes for CASSRGGTGGEKLFF.

This clone was detected a few times. This chain connects TRBV4-1 to TRBJ2-7; 8 nucleotides align to TRBD1. The CDR3 spans 14 residues. V was pared by 4 bases and J by 6 bases, with 8 bases of the junction left unmatched. Germline CDR1 reads MGHRA; CDR2 reads YSYEKL. The CDR3 nucleotides are TGCGCCAGCAGCCCAACGGACAGGGTATTCGAGCAGTACGTC. Its protein product is CASSPTDRVFEQYV.

A single count supports this clone. The rearrangement uses TRBV18 and TRBJ1-1; D perhaps matches TRBD1 (6 bases). The CDR3 length is 13 residues. Germline CDR1 and CDR2: KGHSH and LQKENI. With 1 base removed from V and 11 bases from J, the gap between germline ends came to 14 bases. The CDR3 nucleotides are TGTGCCAGCTCACCACGGACAGCCCTGGGGGCTTTCTTT. It specifies CASSPRTALGAFF.